This TCR beta chain was profiled in a study of shared clonotypes between healthy human individuals. Study at large: The people who gave samples were a couple of women and three men aged 18 to 49. Study outcomes and limitations: When naive CD4 clonotypes were compared across a few donors, about 5% were shared.

Naive CD45RA+ and memory CD45RA-negative subsets were split from CD4+ cells. Some clones are missing from TCRdb's copy, which holds only in-frame ones; the method was immunoSEQ multiplex PCR. The table includes 2 million to 3 million clones, 90% to 95% detected once. The V gene's germline CDR1 is SGHDN and CDR2 FVKESK. V lost 6 bases, J lost 7 bases, and 15 bases lay in between. The CDR3 is 13 residues long. About this clone itself: Its antigen is undetermined.

Sequenced material: naive CD4+ T cells from PBMCs. Regarding subset: CD45RA+ positively selected. This chain connects TRBV14 to TRBJ2-5, with TRBD2 as a possible D gene (5 bases). The TCR sequence derives from a man aged 18 to 35 in good health. Some clones in this sample may be carry-over from other donors' samples. CDR3: CASSTEGRRTQYF. In nucleotides, the CDR3 is TGTGCCAGCAGTACTGAGGGCCGACGGACCCAGTACTTC.